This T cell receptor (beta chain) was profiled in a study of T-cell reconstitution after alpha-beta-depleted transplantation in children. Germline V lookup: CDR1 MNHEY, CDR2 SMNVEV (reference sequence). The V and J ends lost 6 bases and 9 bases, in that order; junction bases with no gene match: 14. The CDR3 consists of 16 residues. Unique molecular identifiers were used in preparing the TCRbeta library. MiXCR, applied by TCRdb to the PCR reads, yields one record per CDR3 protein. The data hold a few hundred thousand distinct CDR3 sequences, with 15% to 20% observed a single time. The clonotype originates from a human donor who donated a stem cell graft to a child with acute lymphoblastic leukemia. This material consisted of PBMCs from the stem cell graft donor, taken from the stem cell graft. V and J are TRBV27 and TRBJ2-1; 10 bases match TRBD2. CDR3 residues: CASSLRSQREGPEQFF. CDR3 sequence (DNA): TGTGCCAGCAGCTTAAGATCCCAGCGGGAGGGCCCTGAGCAGTTCTTC.